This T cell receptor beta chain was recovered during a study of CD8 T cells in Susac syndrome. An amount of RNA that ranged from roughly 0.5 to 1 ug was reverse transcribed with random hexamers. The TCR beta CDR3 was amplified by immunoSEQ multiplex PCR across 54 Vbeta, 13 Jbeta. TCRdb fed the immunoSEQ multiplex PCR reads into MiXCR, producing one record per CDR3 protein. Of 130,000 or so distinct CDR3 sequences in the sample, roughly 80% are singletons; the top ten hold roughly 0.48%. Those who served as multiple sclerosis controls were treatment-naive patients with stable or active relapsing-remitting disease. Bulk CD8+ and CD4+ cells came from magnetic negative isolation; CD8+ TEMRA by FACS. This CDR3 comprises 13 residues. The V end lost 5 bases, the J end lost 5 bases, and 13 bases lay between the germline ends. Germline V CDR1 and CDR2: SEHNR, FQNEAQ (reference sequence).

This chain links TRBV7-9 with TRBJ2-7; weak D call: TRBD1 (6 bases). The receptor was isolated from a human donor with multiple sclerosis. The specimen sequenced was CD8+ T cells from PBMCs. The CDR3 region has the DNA TGTGCCAGCAGCCCGACCCACAGGGACGAGCAGTACTTC. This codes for CASSPTHRDEQYF. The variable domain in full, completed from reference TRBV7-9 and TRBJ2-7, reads DTGVSQNPRHKITKRGQNVTFRCDPISEHNRLYWYRQTLGQGPEFLTYFQNEAQLEKSRLLSDRFSAERPKGSFSTLEIQRTEQGDSAMYLCASSPTHRDEQYFGPGTRLTVT.